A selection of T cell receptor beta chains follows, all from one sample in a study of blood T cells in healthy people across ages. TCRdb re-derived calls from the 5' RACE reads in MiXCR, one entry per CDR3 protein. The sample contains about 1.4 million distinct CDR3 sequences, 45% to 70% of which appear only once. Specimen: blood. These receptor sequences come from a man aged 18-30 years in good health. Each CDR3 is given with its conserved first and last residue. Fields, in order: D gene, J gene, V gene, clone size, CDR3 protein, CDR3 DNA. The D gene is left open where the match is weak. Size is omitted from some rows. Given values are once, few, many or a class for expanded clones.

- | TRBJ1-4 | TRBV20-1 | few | CSARPGIGEKLFF | TGCAGTGCTAGGCCGGGAATTGGTGAAAAACTGTTTTTT
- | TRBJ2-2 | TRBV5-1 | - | CASSLSTRAMGELFF | TGCGCCAGCAGCTTGAGCACAAGGGCTATGGGGGAGCTGTTTTTT
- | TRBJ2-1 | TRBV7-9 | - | CASRSTGNTEQFF | TGTGCCAGCAGGTCTACAGGGAACACTGAGCAGTTCTTC
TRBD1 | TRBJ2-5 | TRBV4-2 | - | CASTLWDRGRETQYF | TGTGCCAGTACCTTGTGGGACAGGGGAAGGGAGACCCAGTACTTC
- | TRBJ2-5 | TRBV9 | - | CASSVTGRGETQYF | TGTGCCAGCAGCGTCACGGGGCGGGGAGAGACCCAGTACTTC
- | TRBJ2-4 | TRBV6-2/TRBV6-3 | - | CASTPALIGDIQYF | TGTGCCAGCACACCGGCCCTAATCGGCGACATTCAGTACTTC
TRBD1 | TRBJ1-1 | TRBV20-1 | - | CSARRDRVGHAFF | TGCAGTGCCCGAAGGGACAGGGTAGGTCATGCTTTCTTT
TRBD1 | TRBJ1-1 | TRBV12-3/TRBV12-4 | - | CASSPGQGITEAFF | TGTGCCAGCAGCCCGGGACAGGGGATCACTGAAGCTTTCTTT
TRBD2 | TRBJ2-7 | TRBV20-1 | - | CSASPSLAGDYEQYF | TGCAGTGCTAGTCCCTCGCTAGCGGGAGACTACGAGCAGTACTTC
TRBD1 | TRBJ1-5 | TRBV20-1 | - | CSAIVGQGSQPQHF | TGCAGTGCTATCGTCGGACAGGGTAGCCAGCCCCAGCATTTT
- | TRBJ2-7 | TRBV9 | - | CASSVGPGASYEQYF | TGTGCCAGCAGCGTAGGGCCAGGTGCTTCCTACGAGCAGTACTTC
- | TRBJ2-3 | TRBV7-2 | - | CASSRRASSITDTQYF | TGTGCCAGCAGCCGGCGGGCTAGCTCTATCACAGATACGCAGTATTTT
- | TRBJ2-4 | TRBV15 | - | CATSRDRREPSYVQYF | TGTGCCACCAGCAGAGATCGGAGGGAGCCATCCTACGTGCAGTACTTC
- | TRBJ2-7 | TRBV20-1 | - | CSAEFLRANAGEQYF | TGCAGCGCGGAATTTCTGAGGGCCAACGCGGGCGAGCAGTACTTC
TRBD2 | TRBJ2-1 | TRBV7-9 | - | CASSALAGSLEQFF | TGTGCCAGCAGCGCACTAGCGGGGAGCCTTGAGCAGTTCTTC
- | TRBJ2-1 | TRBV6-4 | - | CASSDSGGTSSYNEQFF | TGTGCCAGCAGTGATTCAGGGGGGACAAGCTCCTACAATGAGCAGTTCTTC
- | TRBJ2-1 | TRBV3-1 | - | CASSGRVAVPYNEQFF | TGTGCCAGCAGCGGGCGGGTAGCGGTTCCCTACAATGAGCAGTTCTTC
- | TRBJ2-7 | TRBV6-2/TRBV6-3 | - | CASSYPIPSYEQYF | TGTGCCAGCAGTTACCCTATTCCTTCCTACGAGCAGTACTTC
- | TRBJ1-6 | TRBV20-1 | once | CSARDLNYLSSPLHF | TGCAGTGCTAGGGACCTAAACTACCTATCTTCACCCCTCCACTTT
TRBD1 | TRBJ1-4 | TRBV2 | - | CASSEARDRGQRANEKLFF | TGTGCCAGCAGTGAAGCAAGGGACAGGGGGCAACGTGCTAATGAAAAACTGTTTTTT
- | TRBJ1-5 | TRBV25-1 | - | CASSEGSGLQHF | TGTGCCAGCAGTGAAGGGAGCGGACTACAGCATTTT
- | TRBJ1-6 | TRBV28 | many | CASSQAGTNSPLHF | TGTGCCAGCAGCCAGGCCGGGACGAATTCACCCCTCCACTTT